The TCR beta chain under discussion was sequenced for a study of graft-versus-host responses after intestinal transplantation. The overall study: All recipients got anti-thymocyte globulin induction, then tacrolimus and steroids for about 3 years.

In the case of this clone: Antigen specificity is unknown.

The assay was immunoSEQ multiplex PCR, and TCRdb's table has in-frame clones only and misses some. The table has around 67,000 clones, around 90% seen once. Findings and caveats of the study: Early post-transplant HvG declines showed an association with peak circulating GvH clone levels. Investigators detected GvH clones in recipient marrow, with some emerging earlier in ileum or blood. The study found high graft-versus-host to host-versus-graft clonal ratios in allografts of patients with graft-donor T cell macrochimerism.

Germline V gene sequence: CDR1 MNHEY, CDR2 SMNVEV (reference sequence). V lost 5 bases and J lost 4, with 14 bases in between. CDR3 length: 14 residues. Sequencing was performed on unstimulated CD8+ T cells sorted from spleen or lymph node cells, taken before transplant. The chain combines TRBV27 with TRBJ1-2; D call uncertain. The clonotype originates from a human donor who was the organ donor for an intestinal transplant. CDR3 nucleotide sequence: TGTGCCAGCAGTCGAGGTCGTCCGAGCTATGGCTACACCTTC. Protein sequence: CASSRGRPSYGYTF.